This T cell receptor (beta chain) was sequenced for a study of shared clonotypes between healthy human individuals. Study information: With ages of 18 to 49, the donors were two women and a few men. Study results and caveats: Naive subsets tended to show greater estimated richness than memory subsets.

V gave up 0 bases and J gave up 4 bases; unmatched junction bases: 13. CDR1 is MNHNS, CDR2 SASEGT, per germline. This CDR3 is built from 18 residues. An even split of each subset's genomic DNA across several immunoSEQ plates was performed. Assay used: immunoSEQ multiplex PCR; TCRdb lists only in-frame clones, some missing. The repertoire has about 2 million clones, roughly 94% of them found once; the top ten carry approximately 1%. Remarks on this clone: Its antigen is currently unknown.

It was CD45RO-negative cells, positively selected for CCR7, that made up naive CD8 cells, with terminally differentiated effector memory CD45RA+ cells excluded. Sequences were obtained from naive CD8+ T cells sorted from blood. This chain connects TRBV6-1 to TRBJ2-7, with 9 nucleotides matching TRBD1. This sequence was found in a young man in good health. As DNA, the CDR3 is TGTGCCAGCAGTGAAGCCCTAAGCTCGGACAGGGGAAAATACGAGCAGTACTTC. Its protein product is CASSEALSSDRGKYEQYF.